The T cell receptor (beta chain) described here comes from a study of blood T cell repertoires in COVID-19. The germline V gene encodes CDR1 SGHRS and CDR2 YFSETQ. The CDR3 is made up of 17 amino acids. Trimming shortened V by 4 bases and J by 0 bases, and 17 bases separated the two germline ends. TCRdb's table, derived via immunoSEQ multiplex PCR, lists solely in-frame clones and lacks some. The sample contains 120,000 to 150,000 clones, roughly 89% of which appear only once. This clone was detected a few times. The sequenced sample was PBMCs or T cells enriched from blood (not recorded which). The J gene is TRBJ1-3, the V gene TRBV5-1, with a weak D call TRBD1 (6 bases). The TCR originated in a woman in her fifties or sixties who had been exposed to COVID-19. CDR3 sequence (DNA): TGCGCCAGCAGCCTATCCGGGCCGGACAGCTCTGGAAACACCATATATTTT. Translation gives CASSLSGPDSSGNTIYF. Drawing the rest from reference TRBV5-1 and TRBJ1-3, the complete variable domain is KAGVTQTPRYLIKTRGQQVTLSCSPISGHRSVSWYQQTPGQGLQFLFEYFSETQRNKGNFPGRFSGRQFSNSRSEMNVSTLELGDSALYLCASSLSGPDSSGNTIYFGEGSWLTVV.